This T cell receptor (beta chain) originates from a study of CD8+ T cells in alopecia areata. In the study overall: For the treated group, dosing was oral tofacitinib at 5 to 10 mg twice daily. Once tofacitinib had been taken for 6 to 18 months, 6 months off drug followed. General observations from the study: Persistence during tofacitinib was seen for many expanded lesional clones in scalp and blood. Compared with normal scalp, lesional scalp had higher clonality and more expanded CD8+ clones.

This clone has just a few counts. Its antigen is as yet unknown. In each case, RNA was isolated and then reverse transcribed into cDNA as the sequencing template. Clones were sequenced by immunoSEQ multiplex PCR, and TCRdb holds only the in-frame ones, with some missing. The table shows 150,000 to 200,000 clones, with around three fifths occurring only once. Regarding treatment: oral pan-JAK inhibitor, 5-10 mg twice daily. The CDR3 runs 15 residues. V lost 4 bases and J lost 0, with 11 bases in between. Germline V gene data show CDR1 as SGHRS and CDR2 as YFSETQ. The receptor was derived from a human donor with alopecia areata. Sequences were derived from CD4+ T cells sorted from blood, sampled at week 24, from a patient treated with tofacitinib. The chain couples TRBV5-1 to TRBJ2-1, with D tentatively TRBD2 (5 bases). CDR3 DNA sequence: TGCGCCAGCAGCCCCCGCGGGTCCTCCTACAATGAGCAGTTCTTC. Translated: CASSPRGSSYNEQFF.